The following is a T cell receptor (beta chain) sequence with its context. Profiled with immunoSEQ multiplex PCR; TCRdb holds only in-frame clones, not every one. The sample yields tens of thousands of clones, under 95% seen once. V lost 2 bases and J lost 7; bases outside the gene matches: 4. The CDR3 totals 14 residues. Germline CDR1 MNHEY, CDR2 SVGEGT. The data are from a study of blood T cell repertoires in COVID-19. The chain couples TRBV6-2 or TRBV6-3 to TRBJ2-1; 8 bases fit TRBD2. The TCR sequence derives from a human donor in a cohort sampled during active COVID-19. Source material: peripheral blood. The CDR3: CASSYVQRENEQFF. DNA for the CDR3: TGTGCCAGCAGTTACGTCCAGCGGGAGAATGAGCAGTTCTTC.